These T cell receptor beta chains were read from a single sample in a study of blood T cell repertoires in COVID-19. Profiling relied on immunoSEQ multiplex PCR, and the TCRdb table lists in-frame clones only, not all of them. Here the sample spans fewer than 250,000 clones, 70% to 85% being singletons. Sequencing was done on a sample of PBMCs or T cells enriched from blood (not recorded which). The receptors come from a man between 60 and 75 years old who had recovered from COVID-19. Each CDR3 is given with its conserved first and last residue. Each record gives: D gene, J gene, clone size, V gene, CDR3 protein, CDR3 DNA. A D gene is named only where the DNA matches it firmly. Size tells how often a clone was seen (once, few, many) or the class of an expanded clone, and some rows leave it out.

d_gene: TRBD2; j_gene: TRBJ2-5; abundance: .; v_gene: TRBV11-3; CDR3aa: CASSYRAGVQETQYF; CDR3nt: TGTGCCAGCAGCTACCGGGCGGGAGTACAAGAGACCCAGTACTTC
d_gene: .; j_gene: TRBJ2-5; abundance: few; v_gene: TRBV7-2; CDR3aa: CASSLDRTNLQETQYF; CDR3nt: TGTGCCAGCAGCTTAGACAGGACTAACCTCCAAGAGACCCAGTACTTC
d_gene: TRBD2; j_gene: TRBJ2-3; abundance: .; v_gene: TRBV7-2; CDR3aa: CASSLASLAGGQDTQYF; CDR3nt: TGTGCCAGCAGCTTAGCAAGCCTAGCGGGGGGGCAAGATACGCAGTATTTT
d_gene: .; j_gene: TRBJ2-2; abundance: .; v_gene: TRBV5-1; CDR3aa: CASSLRSAGENTGELFF; CDR3nt: TGCGCCAGCAGCTTGCGTAGTGCAGGGGAGAACACCGGGGAGCTGTTTTTT
d_gene: TRBD1; j_gene: TRBJ2-6; abundance: once; v_gene: TRBV13; CDR3aa: CASSAGQGERANVLTF; CDR3nt: TGTGCCAGCAGCGCGGGACAGGGGGAAAGAGCCAACGTCCTGACTTTC
d_gene: TRBD1; j_gene: TRBJ1-6; abundance: many; v_gene: TRBV6-1; CDR3aa: CASSDRGHSPLHF; CDR3nt: TGTGCCAGCAGTGACAGGGGGCATTCACCCCTCCACTTT
d_gene: .; j_gene: TRBJ2-7; abundance: .; v_gene: TRBV5-6; CDR3aa: CASSGGTVSYEQYF; CDR3nt: TGTGCCAGCAGCGGGGGGACAGTCTCCTACGAGCAGTACTTC
d_gene: .; j_gene: TRBJ1-1; abundance: .; v_gene: TRBV4-2; CDR3aa: CASSQGFLGGVSTEAFF; CDR3nt: TGTGCCAGCAGCCAAGGCTTCCTGGGGGGAGTAAGCACTGAAGCTTTCTTT
d_gene: .; j_gene: TRBJ1-5; abundance: .; v_gene: TRBV5-5; CDR3aa: CASSLGGQLSNQPQHF; CDR3nt: TGTGCCAGCAGCTTGGGCGGTCAATTGAGCAATCAGCCCCAGCATTTT
d_gene: TRBD1; j_gene: TRBJ1-2; abundance: few; v_gene: TRBV9; CDR3aa: CASSGVTGDGGYTF; CDR3nt: TGTGCCAGCAGCGGGGTGACAGGGGACGGTGGCTACACCTTC
d_gene: TRBD1; j_gene: TRBJ2-2; abundance: .; v_gene: TRBV3-1/TRBV3-2; CDR3aa: CASSQVRGRNTGELFF; CDR3nt: TGTGCCAGCAGCCAAGTCAGGGGGCGGAACACCGGGGAGCTGTTTTTT
d_gene: .; j_gene: TRBJ1-3; abundance: .; v_gene: TRBV18; CDR3aa: CASSPVISGNTIYF; CDR3nt: TGTGCCAGCTCACCAGTAATCTCTGGAAACACCATATATTTT
d_gene: .; j_gene: TRBJ1-2; abundance: .; v_gene: TRBV18; CDR3aa: CASSPSANYGYTF; CDR3nt: TGTGCCAGCTCACCCTCAGCTAACTATGGCTACACCTTC
d_gene: TRBD1; j_gene: TRBJ2-5; abundance: .; v_gene: TRBV29-1; CDR3aa: CSARTGGQETQYF; CDR3nt: TGCAGCGCTAGGACAGGGGGACAAGAGACCCAGTACTTC
d_gene: .; j_gene: TRBJ1-5; abundance: .; v_gene: TRBV6-1; CDR3aa: CASSDEFQHF; CDR3nt: TGTGCCAGCAGTGATGAGTTCCAGCATTTT
d_gene: .; j_gene: TRBJ1-4; abundance: .; v_gene: TRBV28; CDR3aa: CASTPSSYATNEKLFF; CDR3nt: TGTGCCAGCACCCCTTCGTCGTATGCAACTAATGAAAAACTGTTTTTT
d_gene: TRBD2; j_gene: TRBJ2-7; abundance: .; v_gene: TRBV7-2; CDR3aa: CASRFGGGYEQYF; CDR3nt: TGTGCCAGCAGATTCGGGGGGGGATACGAGCAGTACTTC
d_gene: TRBD1; j_gene: TRBJ1-6; abundance: .; v_gene: TRBV7-2; CDR3aa: CASSLRQGGFNSPLHF; CDR3nt: TGTGCCAGCAGCTTAAGACAGGGGGGATTTAATTCACCCCTCCACTTT
d_gene: .; j_gene: TRBJ2-5; abundance: once; v_gene: TRBV28; CDR3aa: CASSTRGAGTQYF; CDR3nt: TGTGCCAGCAGTACCCGGGGGGCGGGGACCCAGTACTTC
d_gene: .; j_gene: TRBJ2-1; abundance: .; v_gene: TRBV15; CDR3aa: CATSRENNEQFF; CDR3nt: TGTGCCACCAGCAGGGAGAACAATGAGCAGTTCTTC
d_gene: .; j_gene: TRBJ1-5; abundance: once; v_gene: TRBV27; CDR3aa: CASSYRGPRQPQHF; CDR3nt: TGTGCCAGCAGTTATAGGGGCCCGAGGCAGCCCCAGCATTTT
d_gene: .; j_gene: TRBJ1-2; abundance: .; v_gene: TRBV6-5; CDR3aa: CATQKESTKGYTF; CDR3nt: TGTGCCACCCAGAAGGAGTCTACTAAGGGCTACACCTTC
d_gene: TRBD1; j_gene: TRBJ2-7; abundance: .; v_gene: TRBV5-1; CDR3aa: CASSQRTGSTYEQYF; CDR3nt: TGCGCCAGCAGCCAGAGGACAGGGTCGACCTACGAGCAGTACTTC
d_gene: .; j_gene: TRBJ1-2; abundance: .; v_gene: TRBV4-3; CDR3aa: CASSQDGVRSNYGYTF; CDR3nt: TGCGCCAGCAGCCAAGATGGAGTCAGATCTAACTATGGCTACACCTTC
d_gene: .; j_gene: TRBJ2-2; abundance: .; v_gene: TRBV24-1; CDR3aa: CATSAGANTGELFF; CDR3nt: TGTGCCACCAGTGCCGGGGCGAACACCGGGGAGCTGTTTTTT
d_gene: TRBD2; j_gene: TRBJ2-2; abundance: .; v_gene: TRBV19; CDR3aa: CASSNGGGRVGTGELFF; CDR3nt: TGTGCCAGTAGTAATGGAGGCGGGAGGGTTGGCACCGGGGAGCTGTTTTTT
d_gene: .; j_gene: TRBJ1-4; abundance: .; v_gene: TRBV11-3; CDR3aa: CASSLVGSGVREKLFF; CDR3nt: TGTGCCAGCAGCTTAGTAGGTTCGGGAGTTCGAGAAAAACTGTTTTTT
d_gene: .; j_gene: TRBJ1-2; abundance: .; v_gene: TRBV18; CDR3aa: CASSPPPAGYGYTF; CDR3nt: TGTGCCAGCTCACCACCGCCAGCGGGCTATGGCTACACCTTC